A single sample is the source of the 18 T cell receptor beta chains below, sequenced in a study of Graves' ophthalmopathy and Graves' hyperthyroidism. Amplification of the TCR beta CDR3 regions used RNA transcripts (as template). In the first round, RT-PCR was carried out with HTBI primers, and a multiplex PCR formed the second round. TCRdb ran MiXCR on the multiplex PCR reads and lists one entry per CDR3 protein. Of fewer than 400,000 distinct CDR3 sequences in the sample, around 19% were seen once. The sequenced sample was peripheral blood. All receptors derive from a woman in her late teens or twenties with Graves' ophthalmopathy.

This clonotype has a count of ten or more. The chain is built from TRBV5-4 and TRBJ2-5; maybe TRBD1 (7 bases). The CDR3 loop spans 15 amino acids. Trimming shortened V by 5 bases and J by 2 bases, and 16 bases separated the two germline ends. Looked up from germline, CDR1 is SGHNT and CDR2 is YYREEE (reference sequence). CDR3 loop: CASRPTGAGQETQYF. CDR3 bases: TGTGCCAGCAGGCCAACAGGGGCGGGACAAGAGACCCAGTACTTC.

This clonotype was counted ten times or more. The chain uses TRBV28 and TRBJ2-5; 7 bases fit TRBD2. V dropped 6 bases and J dropped 0; count of bases not matched to a gene: 13. The CDR3 has 17 residues. In germline, CDR1 is MDHEN, CDR2 SYDVKM. The CDR3 nucleotides read TGTGCCAGCAGCCCCCCACAGCCACTAGCGTACCAAGAGACCCAGTACTTC. The encoded protein is CASSPPQPLAYQETQYF.

This chain links TRBV7-8 with TRBJ2-7; no firm D call. Germline lookup yields CDR1 SGHVS and CDR2 FQNEAQ. Trimming cost V 1 base and J 0 bases, with 13 bases left between them. The CDR3 spans 16 residues. The CDR3 nucleotides read TGTGCCAGCAGCTTAGTTTTGGTGGCGAGCTCCTACGAGCAGTACTTC. Encoded protein: CASSLVLVASSYEQYF.

This clonotype has ten or more counts. This chain uses TRBV6-5 with TRBJ2-2; possible D gene TRBD2, 5 bases. Germline-derived CDR1 and CDR2 are MNHEY and SVGAGI. CDR3 length: 19 amino acids. V was clipped by 0 bases and J by 0 bases, with 17 bases between them. In DNA, the CDR3 is TGTGCCAGCAGTTACTCAGTCGAGGGAACTATCGCGAACACCGGGGAGCTGTTTTTT. Protein product: CASSYSVEGTIANTGELFF.

This clonotype was observed at least ten times. This chain connects TRBV6-5 to TRBJ2-5, with 7 bases aligning to TRBD2. Trimming removed 8 bases from V and 2 bases from J; junction bases left unmatched: 8. The CDR3 extends over 14 amino acids. The germline gives CDR1 MNHEY, CDR2 SVGAGI. Here the CDR3 reads CASALTSSQETQYF. As DNA, the CDR3 is TGTGCCAGCGCCCTGACTAGCTCTCAAGAGACCCAGTACTTC.

The CDR3 DNA reads as TGTGCCAGCAGCCCCCATGGACAGGTGAACTCTGGGGCCAACGTCCTGACTTTC. This translates into CASSPHGQVNSGANVLTF. The chain joins TRBV11-2 to TRBJ2-6; 7 bases agree with TRBD1. This CDR3 is 18 amino acids long. J lost 0 bases, V lost 5 bases, and 10 bases had no gene match. Germline CDR1 reads SGHAT; CDR2 reads FQNNGV.

This clonotype showed up many times. This rearrangement joins TRBV6-2 or TRBV6-3 to TRBJ1-5; D gene ambiguous. There are 17 residues in the CDR3. V was shortened by 5 bases and J by 0 bases, with 17 bases between the two germline ends. In germline, CDR1 is MNHEY, CDR2 SVGEGT. As DNA, the CDR3 is TGTGCCAGCAGTCTCGTAGGCAGGACTTATAGCAATCAGCCCCAGCATTTT. Protein: CASSLVGRTYSNQPQHF.

This clonotype was counted ten times or more. This chain joins TRBV20-1 and TRBJ2-7; possibly TRBD1 for D (5 bases). The CDR3 has 14 residues. Germline V gives CDR1 DFQATT, CDR2 SNEGSKA (reference sequence). V was cut by 6 bases and J by 2 bases, with 17 bases left in between. In DNA form, the CDR3 reads TGCAGTGCCCCCGTGAGGCAGGGAACCTACGAGCAGTACTTC. Protein: CSAPVRQGTYEQYF.

The sample holds many counts of this clonotype. This rearrangement joins TRBV12-3 or TRBV12-4 to TRBJ1-1; D is undetermined. CDR3 length equals 12 residues. V lost 3 bases to trimming and J lost 5 bases, with 7 bases between them. For the CDR3, the DNA is TGTGCCAGCAGTTTTTTTGGGACTGAAGCTTTCTTT. Its translation: CASSFFGTEAFF.

This clonotype was detected many times. The genes are TRBV7-8 and TRBJ2-2; tentatively, D is TRBD2 (6 bases). The V gene's germline CDR1 is SGHVS and CDR2 FQNEAQ. The V end lost 4 bases, the J end lost 8 bases, and 23 bases lay between the germline ends. This CDR3 region has 17 residues. CDR3 sequence: CASSSGTRTLGTGELFF. The DNA of the CDR3 is TGTGCCAGCAGCTCGGGGACCCGAACTCTTGGGACTGGGGAGCTGTTTTTT. Variable domain in full (rest from reference TRBV7-8 and TRBJ2-2): GAGVSQSPRYKVAKRGQDVALRCDPISGHVSLFWYQQALGQGPEFLTYFQNEAQLDKSGLPSDRFFAERPEGSVSTLKIQRTQQEDSAVYLCASSSGTRTLGTGELFFGEGSRLTVL.

This clonotype was detected ten times or more. The chain carries TRBV25-1 and TRBJ1-3; weak D call: TRBD1 (5 bases). The CDR3 loop spans 13 amino acids. The ends were cut back, 5 bases at V and 2 bases at J, with 7 bases in the middle. The germline V gene has CDR1 MGHDK and CDR2 SYGVNS. The chain's CDR3 is CASSRRAGNTIYF. In nucleotides, the CDR3 is TGTGCCAGCAGTCGCAGGGCTGGAAACACCATATATTTT.

There are many counts of this clonotype. V and J are TRBV6-2 or TRBV6-3 and TRBJ1-5, with TRBD1 matching 7 bases. From germline, CDR1 is MNHEY and CDR2 SVGEGT. The CDR3 contains 13 residues. Losses at the gene ends were 4 bases for V and 6 bases for J; bases not matched to a gene: 3. The CDR3 spells CASSSTGVQPQHF. CDR3 DNA sequence: TGTGCCAGCAGTTCCACAGGGGTTCAGCCCCAGCATTTT.

This clonotype was seen many times. CDR3 nucleotides: TGTGCCAGCAGTTACCAGGGACTTGGTGGCTACACCTTC. Translated, it gives CASSYQGLGGYTF. This chain links TRBV6-5 with TRBJ1-2, with TRBD1 as a possible D gene (5 bases). Per germline, CDR1 MNHEY and CDR2 SVGAGI. Trimming took off 2 bases at V and 7 bases at J, with 11 bases between the two ends. The CDR3 covers 13 residues.

At least ten counts were recorded for this clonotype. The rearrangement joins TRBV3-1 to TRBJ1-5, with TRBD1 identical over 9 bases. From germline, CDR1 is LGHDT and CDR2 YNNKEL (reference sequence). Unmatched junction bases numbered 9, after V lost 4 bases and J lost 11 bases. This CDR3 spans 14 amino acids. CDR3 DNA sequence: TGTGCCAGCAGCCCTATAGGACAGGGGAGGGCCCAGCATTTT. It translates to CASSPIGQGRAQHF.

This clonotype was recorded many times. V usage is TRBV7-2 and J usage is TRBJ2-5, with a possible D match to TRBD2 (7 bases). V lost 3 bases and J 4 bases, leaving 12 bases between the germline ends. Germline values: CDR1 SGHTA, CDR2 FQGNSA. This CDR3 contains 14 residues. The CDR3 here is CASSFGGGRETQYF. Written as DNA, the CDR3 is TGTGCCAGCAGCTTCGGGGGCGGGAGAGAGACCCAGTACTTC.

This clonotype appeared many times. This rearrangement joins TRBV20-1 to TRBJ2-7, with 8 bases identical to TRBD2. The V and J ends lost 3 bases and 3 bases, in that order; junction bases with no gene match: 16. The CDR3 is 17 residues long. Per the germline V gene, CDR1 is DFQATT and CDR2 is SNEGSKA (reference sequence). The CDR3 loop is CSASGLALAGNFYEQYF. For the CDR3, the DNA is TGCAGTGCTAGTGGTTTAGCCCTAGCGGGTAACTTCTACGAGCAGTACTTC.

The chain recombines TRBV29-1 with TRBJ2-7, with D possibly matching TRBD2 (5 bases). The CDR3 contains 12 residues. CDR1 is SQVTM and CDR2 is ANQGSEA in the germline V gene. Trimming removed 5 bases at V and 0 bases at J, with 8 bases between. As DNA, the CDR3 is TGCAGCGTTTCTAGCATCTCCTACGAGCAGTACTTC. Amino acid sequence: CSVSSISYEQYF.

The genes are TRBV4-2 and TRBJ2-5; 10 nucleotides agree with TRBD1. J lost 1 base, V lost 3 bases, and 2 bases had no gene match. The V gene's germline CDR1 is LGHNA and CDR2 YNFKEQ. CDR3 length: 15 amino acids. In DNA form, the CDR3 reads TGTGCCAGCAGCCACGGGACAGGGGCCCAAGAGACCCAGTACTTC. Amino acids: CASSHGTGAQETQYF.